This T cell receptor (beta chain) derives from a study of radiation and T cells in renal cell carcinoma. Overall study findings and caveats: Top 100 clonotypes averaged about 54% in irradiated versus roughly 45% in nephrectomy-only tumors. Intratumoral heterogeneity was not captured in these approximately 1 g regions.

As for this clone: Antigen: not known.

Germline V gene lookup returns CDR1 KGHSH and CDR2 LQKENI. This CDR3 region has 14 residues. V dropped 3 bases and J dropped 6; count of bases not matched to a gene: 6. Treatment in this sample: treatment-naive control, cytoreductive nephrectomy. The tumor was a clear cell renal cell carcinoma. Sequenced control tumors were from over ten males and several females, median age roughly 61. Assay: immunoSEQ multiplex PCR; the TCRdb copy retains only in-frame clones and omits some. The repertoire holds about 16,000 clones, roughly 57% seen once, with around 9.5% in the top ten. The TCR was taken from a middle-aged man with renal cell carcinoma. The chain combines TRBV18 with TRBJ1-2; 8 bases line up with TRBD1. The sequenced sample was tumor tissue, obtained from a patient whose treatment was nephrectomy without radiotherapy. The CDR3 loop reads CASSPGLQGDGYTF. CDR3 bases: TGTGCCAGCTCACCCGGATTACAGGGGGATGGCTACACCTTC.